This TCR beta chain derives from a study of cytomegalovirus exposure and HLA in healthy donors. Germline V lookup: CDR1 MDHEN, CDR2 SYDVKM. The CDR3 has 11 residues. V dropped 10 bases and J dropped 5 bases, with 12 bases sitting between them. The PCR had 60 Vbeta and 13 Jbeta primers. Method: immunoSEQ multiplex PCR; TCRdb's copy keeps in-frame clones and lacks some. The sample holds 100,000 or so clones, around 83% seen once. These donors, healthy bone marrow donors, were studied. Sequencing was done on a sample of PBMCs. V is TRBV28 and J is TRBJ2-7; D is undetermined. This receptor was taken from a man aged 25 to 40 in good health and CMV-seronegative. The CDR3 is CATRTLNEQYF. CDR3 bases: TGTGCCACTCGCACTTTAAACGAGCAGTACTTC.